This T cell receptor (beta chain) derives from a study of T-cell reconstitution after alpha-beta-depleted transplantation in children. Using unique molecular identifiers, the investigators prepared the TCRbeta library. TCRdb reprocessed the PCR reads via MiXCR and lists one record per CDR3 protein. The sample contains roughly 200,000 distinct CDR3 sequences, under 9.5% of which appear only once. CDR3 length equals 13 residues. V was clipped by 4 bases and J by 1 base, with 7 bases between them. Germline V gene sequence: CDR1 MNHEY, CDR2 SVGEGT. The chain employs TRBV6-2 or TRBV6-3 and TRBJ1-1; D not resolved. The source is a human donor who donated a stem cell graft to a child with acute lymphoblastic leukemia. Material: PBMCs from the stem cell graft donor, obtained from the stem cell graft. The CDR3, as DNA: TGTGCCAGCAGTTTCTGGACGAACACTGAAGCTTTCTTT. It codes for CASSFWTNTEAFF.